This T cell receptor beta chain was documented in a study of blood T cell repertoires in COVID-19. The CDR3 is made up of 16 amino acids. Trimming stripped 2 bases from V and 1 base from J, with 14 bases between. The germline CDR1 and CDR2 sequences are KGHSH and LQKENI. The table came from immunoSEQ multiplex PCR; TCRdb's copy has only in-frame clones and leaves some out. This sample has 200,000 to 250,000 clones, with around 87% found just once. Sequenced: PBMCs or T cells enriched from blood (not recorded which). This clonotype originated in a woman aged 30 to 39 with acute COVID-19. V usage is TRBV18 and J usage is TRBJ1-1; D remains unclear. CDR3: CASSPKLQTTNTEAFF. In DNA form, the CDR3 reads TGTGCCAGCTCACCAAAATTACAGACAACGAACACTGAAGCTTTCTTT.